These 10 T cell receptor beta chains share one sample of origin, sequenced in a study of T and B cells in COVID-19 patients. Multiplex PCR with BIOMED2 TRB-A/B primer pools amplified TRB rearrangements. TCRdb itself ran the multiplex PCR reads through MiXCR, one entry per CDR3 protein. In the table there are approximately 17,000 distinct CDR3 sequences, around a quarter of which are singletons. Blood genomic DNA input for TRB amplification was roughly 220-500 ng. What was sequenced was blood. The origin of the receptors is a human donor who had recovered from COVID-19.

The chain recombines TRBV6-6 with TRBJ1-5, with 8 bases aligning to TRBD1. The ends lost 1 base at V and 4 bases at J; junction bases unmatched: 9. The CDR3 loop spans 17 amino acids. Germline V gene lookup returns CDR1 MNHNY and CDR2 SVGAGI (reference sequence). CDR3 amino acids: CASSYLRTGRGNQPQHF. The CDR3 bases are TGTGCCAGCAGTTACTTACGGACAGGGCGGGGTAATCAGCCCCAGCATTTT.

This clonotype was detected many times. V and J are TRBV12-3 or TRBV12-4 and TRBJ2-2; no definite D call. The V and J ends lost 7 bases and 4 bases respectively, with 13 bases between them. The length of the CDR3 is 14 residues. CDR3 amino acids: CASKYRDVTGELFF. CDR3 in DNA: TGTGCCAGCAAGTATCGTGATGTCACCGGGGAGCTGTTTTTT.

The gene calls are TRBV14 and TRBJ2-2; D is perhaps TRBD2 (5 bases). V was cut by 4 bases and J by 4 bases, with 19 bases left in between. Germline V lookup: CDR1 SGHDN, CDR2 FVKESK. The CDR3 is 17 amino acids. The CDR3 region is CASSRPEPGFLTGELFF. The CDR3, as DNA: TGTGCCAGCAGCCGACCAGAACCGGGATTTCTCACCGGGGAGCTGTTTTTT.

The CDR3 DNA reads TGTGCCACCAGTCCTCTTGGACAAGACTCCTACGAGCAGTACTTC. Encoded protein: CATSPLGQDSYEQYF. The V call is TRBV24-1, the J call TRBJ2-7, with D perhaps matching TRBD1 (5 bases). V lost 6 bases to trimming and J lost 0 bases, with 14 bases between them. This CDR3 region has 15 residues. CDR1 and CDR2 (germline): KGHDR, SFDVKD.

There are a few counts of this clonotype. The genes are TRBV6-5 and TRBJ1-2; no firm D call. Trimming left V 5 bases short and J 2 bases short, with 15 bases between. Germline V gene lookup returns CDR1 MNHEY and CDR2 SVGAGI. CDR3 size: 15 residues. CDR3 sequence reads: CASSVLMGSNYGYTF. CDR3 sequence (DNA): TGTGCCAGCAGTGTACTCATGGGCAGCAACTATGGCTACACCTTC.

This clonotype has just a few counts. This chain uses TRBV4-3 with TRBJ2-7; 9 bases align to TRBD1. Germline V gives CDR1 LGHNA, CDR2 YSLEER. The trim removed 5 bases at V and 3 bases at J, leaving 8 bases unmatched. The CDR3 length is 15 residues. CDR3 loop: CASSISGTGNYEQYF. For the CDR3, the DNA is TGCGCCAGCAGCATTTCCGGGACAGGGAACTACGAGCAGTACTTC.

This clonotype is medium-sized within its sample. This chain links TRBV29-1 with TRBJ1-3; D is undetermined. This CDR3 has 11 residues. Germline-derived CDR1 and CDR2 are SQVTM and ANQGSEA. V lost 7 bases and J lost 3, with 7 bases in between. The CDR3 DNA reads TGCAGCGGCTCCCTTGGAAACACCATATATTTT. This gives the protein CSGSLGNTIYF. Looking up the rest from reference TRBV29-1 and TRBJ1-3 gives the full variable domain: SAVISQKPSRDICQRGTSLTIQCQVDSQVTMMFWYRQQPGQSLTLIATANQGSEATYESGFVIDKFPISRPNLTFSTLTVSNMSPEDSSIYLCSGSLGNTIYFGEGSWLTVV.

This clonotype was picked up a small number of times. V gene TRBV5-4 combines with J gene TRBJ1-6; a weak D match, TRBD1 (6 bases). The V end lost 4 bases, the J end lost 2 bases, and 10 bases lay between the germline ends. Germline-derived CDR1 and CDR2 are SGHNT and YYREEE (reference sequence). CDR3 length: 15 residues. The CDR3 bases are TGTGCCAGCAGCCCGGGGGCCGCCTATAATTCACCCCTCCACTTT. It encodes CASSPGAAYNSPLHF.

This clonotype is judged medium-sized (0.01 to 0.1%). The rearrangement joins TRBV29-1 to TRBJ2-3, with 8 bases that match TRBD2. Germline CDR1 is SQVTM and CDR2 is ANQGSEA. V lost 7 bases and J lost 0; bases outside the gene matches: 6. This CDR3 has 14 residues. The CDR3, as DNA: TGCAGCGAGGGTAGCGGGATTAGCACAGATACGCAGTATTTT. It yields the protein CSEGSGISTDTQYF.

This chain joins TRBV18 and TRBJ2-1; D uncertain. V lost 3 bases to trimming and J lost 0 bases, with 21 bases between them. The length of the CDR3 is 19 residues. Germline CDR1 KGHSH, CDR2 LQKENI. The CDR3 nucleotides read TGTGCCAGCTCACCCGCGAACCCCTCTCGTTTGAGCTCCTACAATGAGCAGTTCTTC. Its translation is CASSPANPSRLSSYNEQFF. The whole variable domain, filled in from reference TRBV18 and TRBJ2-1, reads NAGVMQNPRHLVRRRGQEARLRCSPMKGHSHVYWYRQLPEEGLKFMVYLQKENIIDESGMPKERFSAEFPKEGPSILRIQQVVRGDSAAYFCASSPANPSRLSSYNEQFFGPGTRLTVL.